Presented here are 9 T cell receptor beta chains from one specimen sequenced in a study of metastatic and nonmetastatic thyroid tumors. TCRdb re-processed the PCR reads through MiXCR. The sample holds 21,000 or so clones; around 16% are singletons and the top ten take under 25%. Every patient underwent thyroid surgery untreated. Sequenced input: blood. The receptors shown here come from a male donor with papillary thyroid cancer or a benign thyroid nodule (not recorded which). Some clones in this sample may be carry-over from other donors' samples.

Many counts were recorded for this clone. This chain uses TRBV4-2 with TRBJ1-2; the D gene is possibly TRBD1 (5 bases). This CDR3 is built from 13 residues. CDR1 is LGHNA and CDR2 is YNFKEQ in the germline V gene. V shed 0 bases and J shed 8 bases, with 10 bases lying between them. CDR3 coding DNA: TGTGCCAGCAGCCAAGAGCCCAGGGAAGGCTACACCTTC. Translating it yields CASSQEPREGYTF.

This clone appeared many times. For the CDR3, the DNA is TGTGCCAGCAGTTACTCGAATGCTAACTATGGCTACACCTTC. It codes for CASSYSNANYGYTF. This chain links TRBV6-2 or TRBV6-3 with TRBJ1-2; D is unresolved. CDR3 length: 14 amino acids. The V and J ends lost 0 bases and 0 bases respectively, with 5 bases between them. Germline V gene sequence: CDR1 MNHEY, CDR2 SVGEGT.

In this sample, this clone turned up a few times. The CDR3 coding sequence is TGCAGTGCTAGAGATCTCGACAGGCGGACTGAAAAACTGTTTTTT. Translating it yields CSARDLDRRTEKLFF. V is TRBV20-1 and J is TRBJ1-4; D perhaps matches TRBD1 (6 bases). Trimming pared 0 bases from V and 7 bases from J, leaving 15 bases between. The CDR3 totals 15 residues. CDR1 and CDR2 from the germline V gene are DFQATT and SNEGSKA (reference sequence).

This clone was seen ten or more times. The V call is TRBV7-9, the J call TRBJ1-6; a possible D gene is TRBD1 (5 bases). The germline V and J ends were trimmed by 5 bases and 5 bases, with 10 bases remaining between them. The CDR3 covers 14 residues. The germline CDR1 and CDR2 sequences are SEHNR and FQNEAQ (reference sequence). This CDR3 reads CASSLRQNNSPLHF. CDR3 bases: TGTGCCAGCAGCCTTCGACAGAATAATTCACCCCTCCACTTT.

This clone was seen at least ten times. CDR3 bases: TGTGCCAGCAGCGAATCCGGGAGCTCCTACAATGAGCAGTTCTTC. Protein: CASSESGSSYNEQFF. J is TRBJ2-1 and V is TRBV7-8; TRBD2 is a possible D gene (6 bases). V was clipped by 5 bases and J by 0 bases, with 11 bases between them. The CDR3 covers 15 residues. The germline CDR1 and CDR2 sequences are SGHVS and FQNEAQ.

The chain combines TRBV4-3 with TRBJ2-7; 8 bases agree with TRBD1. The J segment lost 4 bases and the V segment lost 0 bases, leaving 2 bases of the junction unmatched. Germline-derived CDR1 and CDR2 are LGHNA and YSLEER. The CDR3 totals 14 residues. In DNA, the CDR3 is TGCGCCAGCAGCCAAGAACACAGGGGGTACGAGCAGTACTTC. The encoded protein is CASSQEHRGYEQYF.

Ten or more counts support this clone. The same CDR3 is also encoded by other DNA sequences in this sample. V usage is TRBV7-9 and J usage is TRBJ2-1, with D perhaps assigned TRBD1 or TRBD2 (5 bases each). There are 16 residues in the CDR3. Trimming pared 0 bases from V and 1 base from J, leaving 10 bases between. The V gene's germline CDR1 is SEHNR and CDR2 FQNEAQ (reference sequence). The CDR3 DNA reads TGTGCCAGCAGCTTAGCCCTAGCAGGGTCCTACAATGAGCAGTTCTTC. This translates into CASSLALAGSYNEQFF.

V and J are TRBV18 and TRBJ2-7; TRBD1 matches at 8 bases. The CDR3 loop spans 15 amino acids. The germline V gene has CDR1 KGHSH and CDR2 LQKENI. The V gene end was trimmed by 2 bases and the J gene end by 0 bases; junction bases not matched to a gene: 3. The CDR3 DNA reads as TGTGCCAGCTCACCAGGGGGACAGGTCTCCTACGAGCAGTACTTC. This encodes CASSPGGQVSYEQYF.

This chain joins TRBV18 and TRBJ2-7; no clear D. The V gene's germline CDR1 is KGHSH and CDR2 LQKENI. The V and J ends lost 2 bases and 2 bases respectively, with 7 bases between them. The CDR3 is 13 amino acids. The CDR3 bases are TGTGCCAGCTCACCAGGGTCTCCCTACGAGCAGTACTTC. Amino acid sequence: CASSPGSPYEQYF. The full variable domain, in which reference TRBV18 and TRBJ2-7 provide the parts outside the CDR3, is NAGVMQNPRHLVRRRGQEARLRCSPMKGHSHVYWYRQLPEEGLKFMVYLQKENIIDESGMPKERFSAEFPKEGPSILRIQQVVRGDSAAYFCASSPGSPYEQYFGPGTRLTVT.